A single T cell receptor (beta chain) is shown here with its context. Its antigen is still unknown. Culturing for 10 to 11 days preceded CD4+ T cell isolation. The healthy vaccine recipients, who had no prior SARS-CoV-2 infection, showed negative nucleocapsid antibodies. This record belongs to a study of vaccination effects on CD4 cells after COVID-19. Background on the study: Culturing of a few million PBMC per well took place with roughly 10 IU/ml IL-2 and 9 to 10 ug/ml peptides.

Assay used: immunoSEQ multiplex PCR; TCRdb lists only in-frame clones, some missing. The table has 20,000 to 25,000 clones, around 70% seen once. Germline V lookup: CDR1 LGHNA, CDR2 YSLEER. The germline V and J ends were trimmed by 1 base and 8 bases, with 14 bases remaining between them. The length of the CDR3 is 15 residues. This material consisted of CD4+ T cells from PBMCs cultured without peptide, taken before COVID-19 vaccination. This sequence originates from a human donor who received a COVID-19 vaccine. The chain uses TRBV4-3 and TRBJ1-4, with D perhaps matching TRBD1 (6 bases). CDR3 residues: CASSQAYRALEKLFF. In DNA form, the CDR3 reads TGCGCCAGCAGCCAAGCCTACAGGGCCCTCGAAAAACTGTTTTTT.